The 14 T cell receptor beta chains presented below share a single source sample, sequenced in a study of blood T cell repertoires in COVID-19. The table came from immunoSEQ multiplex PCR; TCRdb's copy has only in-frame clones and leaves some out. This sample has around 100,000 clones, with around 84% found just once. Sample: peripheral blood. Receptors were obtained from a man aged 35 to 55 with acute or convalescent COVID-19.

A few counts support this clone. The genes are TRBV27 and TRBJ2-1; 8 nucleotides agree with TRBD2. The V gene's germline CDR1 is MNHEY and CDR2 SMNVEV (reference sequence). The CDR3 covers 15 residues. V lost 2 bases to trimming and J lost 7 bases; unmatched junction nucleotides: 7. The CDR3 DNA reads TGTGCCAGCAGTTTACCGCCGGGGGGGCTTAATGAGCAGTTCTTC. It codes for CASSLPPGGLNEQFF.

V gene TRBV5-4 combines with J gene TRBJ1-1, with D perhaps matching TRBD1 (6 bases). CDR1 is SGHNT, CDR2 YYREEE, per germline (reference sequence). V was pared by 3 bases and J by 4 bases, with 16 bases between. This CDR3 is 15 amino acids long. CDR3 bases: TGTGCCAGCAGCTCGGGACAATCCTTTAGCACTGAAGCTTTCTTT. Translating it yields CASSSGQSFSTEAFF.

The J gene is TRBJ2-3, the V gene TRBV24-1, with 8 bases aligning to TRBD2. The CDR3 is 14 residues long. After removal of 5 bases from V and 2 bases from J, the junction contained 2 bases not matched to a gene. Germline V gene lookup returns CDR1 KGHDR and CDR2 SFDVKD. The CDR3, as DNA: TGTGCCACCAGTGGTAGCGGGACCACAGATACGCAGTATTTT. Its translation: CATSGSGTTDTQYF.

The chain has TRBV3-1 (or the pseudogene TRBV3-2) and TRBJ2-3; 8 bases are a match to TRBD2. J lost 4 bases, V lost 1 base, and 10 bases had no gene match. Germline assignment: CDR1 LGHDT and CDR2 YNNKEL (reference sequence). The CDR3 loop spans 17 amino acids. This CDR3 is CASSQVSGGGPPDTQYF. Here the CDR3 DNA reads TGTGCCAGCAGCCAAGTTTCCGGGGGGGGCCCCCCAGATACGCAGTATTTT.

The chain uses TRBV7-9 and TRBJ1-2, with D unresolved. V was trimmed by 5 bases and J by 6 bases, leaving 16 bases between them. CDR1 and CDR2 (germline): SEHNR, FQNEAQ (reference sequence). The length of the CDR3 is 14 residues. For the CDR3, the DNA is TGTGCCAGCAGCCCGAACTATTGGACTGATGGCTACACCTTC. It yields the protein CASSPNYWTDGYTF. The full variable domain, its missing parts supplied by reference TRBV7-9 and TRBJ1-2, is DTGVSQNPRHKITKRGQNVTFRCDPISEHNRLYWYRQTLGQGPEFLTYFQNEAQLEKSRLLSDRFSAERPKGSFSTLEIQRTEQGDSAMYLCASSPNYWTDGYTFGSGTRLTVV.

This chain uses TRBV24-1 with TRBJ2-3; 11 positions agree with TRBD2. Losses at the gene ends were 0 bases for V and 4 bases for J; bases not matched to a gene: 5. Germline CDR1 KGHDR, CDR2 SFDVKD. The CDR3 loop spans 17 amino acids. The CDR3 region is CATSDLVLAGVPDTQYF. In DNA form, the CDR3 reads TGTGCCACCAGTGATTTGGTACTAGCGGGGGTCCCAGATACGCAGTATTTT.

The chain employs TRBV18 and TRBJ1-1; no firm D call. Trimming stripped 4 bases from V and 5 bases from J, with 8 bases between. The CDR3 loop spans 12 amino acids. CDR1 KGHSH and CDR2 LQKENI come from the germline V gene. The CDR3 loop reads CASSLQRTEAFF. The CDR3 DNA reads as TGTGCCAGCTCACTTCAGCGGACTGAAGCTTTCTTT.

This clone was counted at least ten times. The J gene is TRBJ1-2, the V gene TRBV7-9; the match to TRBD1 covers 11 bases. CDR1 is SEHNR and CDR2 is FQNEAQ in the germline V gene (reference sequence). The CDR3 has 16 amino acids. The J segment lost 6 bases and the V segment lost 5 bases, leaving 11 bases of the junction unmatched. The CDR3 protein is CASSMGQGDLTHGYTF. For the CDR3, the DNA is TGTGCCAGCAGCATGGGACAGGGGGATCTTACACATGGCTACACCTTC.

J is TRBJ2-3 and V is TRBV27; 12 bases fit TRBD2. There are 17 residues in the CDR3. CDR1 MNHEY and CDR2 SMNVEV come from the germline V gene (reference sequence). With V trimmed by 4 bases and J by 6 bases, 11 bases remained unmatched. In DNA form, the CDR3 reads TGTGCCAGCAGTTCAGAGGGTCTAGCGGGGGGGCCGGATACGCAGTATTTT. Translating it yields CASSSEGLAGGPDTQYF.

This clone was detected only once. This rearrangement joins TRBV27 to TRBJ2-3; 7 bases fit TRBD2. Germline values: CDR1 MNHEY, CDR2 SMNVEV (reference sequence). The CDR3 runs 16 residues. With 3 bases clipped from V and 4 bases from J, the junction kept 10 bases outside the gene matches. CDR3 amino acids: CASSFYLGGSADTQYF. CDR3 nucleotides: TGTGCCAGCAGTTTCTACCTCGGGGGGAGCGCAGATACGCAGTATTTT.

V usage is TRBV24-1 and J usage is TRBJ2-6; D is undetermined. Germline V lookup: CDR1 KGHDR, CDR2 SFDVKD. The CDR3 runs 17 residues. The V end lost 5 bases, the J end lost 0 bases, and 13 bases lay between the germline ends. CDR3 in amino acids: CATSAGRPHSGANVLTF. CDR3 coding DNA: TGTGCCACCAGTGCCGGCAGGCCCCACTCTGGGGCCAACGTCCTGACTTTC.

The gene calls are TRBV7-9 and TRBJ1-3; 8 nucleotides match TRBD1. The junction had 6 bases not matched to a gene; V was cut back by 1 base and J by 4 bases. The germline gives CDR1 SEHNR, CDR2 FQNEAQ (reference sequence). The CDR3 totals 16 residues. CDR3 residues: CASSLEQGAKGNTIYF. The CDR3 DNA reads TGTGCCAGCAGCTTAGAGCAGGGGGCGAAAGGAAACACCATATATTTT.

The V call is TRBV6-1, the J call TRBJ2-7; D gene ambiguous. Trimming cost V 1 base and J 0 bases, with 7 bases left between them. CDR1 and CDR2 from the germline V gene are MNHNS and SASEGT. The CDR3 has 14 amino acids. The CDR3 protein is CASSEEESSYEQYF. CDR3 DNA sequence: TGTGCCAGCAGTGAAGAAGAGAGCTCCTACGAGCAGTACTTC.

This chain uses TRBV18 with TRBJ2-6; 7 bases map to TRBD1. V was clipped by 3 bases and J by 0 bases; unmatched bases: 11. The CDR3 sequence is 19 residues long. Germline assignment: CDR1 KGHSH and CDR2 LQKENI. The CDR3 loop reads CASSPRGTGVTSGANVLTF. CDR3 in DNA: TGTGCCAGCTCACCCCGGGGAACAGGGGTCACCTCTGGGGCCAACGTCCTGACTTTC.